This paragraph covers one T cell receptor (beta chain) sequence. Authors' processing steps: Amplification of reference gene primers was used by the study to estimate nucleated cell counts. Repertoires were generated with immunoSEQ multiplex PCR, while TCRdb's copy carries only in-frame clones and drops some. Clonal size and the V and J genes are those of that table, whereas D and trimming came from the DNA. The sample carries about 68,000 clones, roughly nine tenths recorded once. The data belong to a study of blood T cell repertoires in COVID-19. Across the study: Acute and convalescent COVID-19 specimens originated in the United States, Italy and Spain. The cDNA or gDNA used as material had been derived from T cells, B-cell-depleted T cells, or PBMCs.

V lost 8 bases to trimming and J lost 3 bases; unmatched junction nucleotides: 11. CDR3 length: 17 amino acids. Germline V gene sequence: CDR1 ENHRY, CDR2 SYGVKD. This clonotype was sampled from a man in his forties or fifties with acute or convalescent COVID-19. The V call is TRBV10-3, the J call TRBJ2-5; 14 nucleotides align to TRBD2. The sequenced sample was peripheral blood. DNA of the CDR3: TGTGCCATCCAACCAGCCGGGACTAGCGGGAGAAAAGAGACCCAGTACTTC. Translating it yields CAIQPAGTSGRKETQYF.